This note documents a single T cell receptor (beta chain) sequence. Its antigen is not identified. Primers: 60 Vbeta forward and 13 Jbeta reverse. Measured with immunoSEQ multiplex PCR; TCRdb has only the in-frame clones, and not every one. The data hold some 120,000 clones, with about 74% observed a single time. The sample originates from a study of cytomegalovirus exposure and HLA in healthy donors. Study-wide results and caveats: Reports indicate that TCR beta sequences accurately predicted the HLA-A and HLA-B alleles of most subjects.

CDR1 and CDR2 (germline): WSHSY, SAAADI. V lost 5 bases to trimming and J lost 0 bases; unmatched junction nucleotides: 3. CDR3 length: 17 amino acids. This chain uses TRBV10-2 with TRBJ2-4, with 14 positions matching TRBD2. The sequence was obtained from a female donor in good health and CMV-seronegative. The material sequenced was PBMCs. The CDR3 coding sequence is TGCGCCAGCAGTCCGACTAGCGGGGGGGTAGCCAAAAACATTCAGTACTTC. As protein: CASSPTSGGVAKNIQYF.